Below, 17 T cell receptor beta chains from the same sample are listed, as sequenced in a study of blood T cell repertoires in COVID-19. The method was immunoSEQ multiplex PCR; TCRdb's version includes in-frame clones alone and lacks a portion of them. The data contain 150,000 to 180,000 clones, 84% of them seen just once; the ten biggest clones take up around 9.8%. Input material: peripheral blood. The receptors shown here come from a woman aged 45-65 years with acute or convalescent COVID-19.

This sequence joins TRBV11-2 and TRBJ2-3, with D unclear. The V end was cut by 5 bases, the J end by 6 bases, with 12 bases between. This CDR3 is built from 13 residues. Germline V lookup: CDR1 SGHAT, CDR2 FQNNGV. This CDR3 reads CASSTGPKDTQYF. The DNA for the CDR3 is TGTGCCAGCAGCACTGGGCCCAAGGATACGCAGTATTTT. The entire variable domain, with the rest obtained from reference TRBV11-2 and TRBJ2-3, is as follows: EAGVAQSPRYKIIEKRQSVAFWCNPISGHATLYWYQQILGQGPKLLIQFQNNGVVDDSQLPKDRFSAERLKGVDSTLKIQPAKLEDSAVYLCASSTGPKDTQYFGPGTRLTVL.

The sample holds a few counts of this clone. The chain recombines TRBV4-3 with TRBJ2-1, with 8 positions matching TRBD2. The germline CDR1 and CDR2 sequences are LGHNA and YSLEER. The CDR3 has 15 amino acids. The J segment lost 2 bases and the V segment lost 0 bases, leaving 0 bases of the junction unmatched. The CDR3 bases are TGCGCCAGCAGCCAAGACGGGGGGGCCTACAATGAGCAGTTCTTC. As protein: CASSQDGGAYNEQFF.

This clone was recorded once. The CDR3 region is CASSQGQGRNIQYF. The CDR3 coding sequence is TGCGCCAGCAGCCAAGGACAGGGGAGGAACATTCAGTACTTC. The chain couples TRBV4-1 to TRBJ2-4; 8 bases are shared with TRBD1. The junction had 3 bases not matched to a gene; V was cut back by 1 base and J by 7 bases. CDR1 and CDR2 (germline): MGHRA, YSYEKL. The CDR3 spans 14 residues.

J is TRBJ2-1 and V is TRBV9, with unresolved D. V lost 0 bases to trimming and J lost 3 bases, with 7 bases between them. The CDR3 is 14 amino acids. CDR1 is SGDLS and CDR2 is YYNGEE in the germline V gene. CDR3 amino acids: CASSVASGYNEQFF. The CDR3 DNA follows: TGTGCCAGCAGCGTAGCGTCGGGCTACAATGAGCAGTTCTTC.

A single count supports this clone. The rearrangement links TRBV20-1 to TRBJ2-1; tentatively, D is TRBD1 or TRBD2 (6 bases each). Trimming shortened V by 3 bases and J by 5 bases, and 14 bases separated the two germline ends. The CDR3 is 14 residues long. Germline-derived CDR1 and CDR2 are DFQATT and SNEGSKA (reference sequence). Here the CDR3 DNA reads TGCAGTGCTAGTGAGGGGGGTATCCACAATGAGCAGTTCTTC. Translating gives CSASEGGIHNEQFF.

The chain couples TRBV27 to TRBJ1-2, with a weak D call TRBD1 (6 bases). Per germline, CDR1 MNHEY and CDR2 SMNVEV (reference sequence). Trimming shortened V by 9 bases and J by 9 bases, and 11 bases separated the two germline ends. The CDR3 extends over 10 amino acids. The CDR3 loop is CARRGGSYTF. The CDR3 DNA sequence: TGTGCCAGGAGGGGGGGGAGCTACACCTTC.

The chain carries TRBV4-1 and TRBJ2-2, with 9 bases lining up with TRBD1. Germline values: CDR1 MGHRA, CDR2 YSYEKL. The CDR3 has 19 amino acids. V trimming: 6 bases; J trimming: 4 bases; junction bases outside the gene matches: 18. The DNA of the CDR3 is TGCGCCAGCAGTGGGGGATCGGGGCCACAGGGGGCGGGCACCGGGGAGCTGTTTTTT. This encodes CASSGGSGPQGAGTGELFF.

The rearrangement uses TRBV18 and TRBJ1-4; no firm D call. V lost 7 bases and J lost 5, with 11 bases in between. The CDR3 runs 13 residues. Per germline, CDR1 KGHSH and CDR2 LQKENI. This chain's CDR3 is CASCPDLNEKLFF. The DNA for the CDR3 is TGTGCCAGCTGTCCAGACTTAAATGAAAAACTGTTTTTT.

The chain employs TRBV19 and TRBJ1-1, with 8 bases aligning to TRBD1. The CDR3 has 16 residues. J gave up 4 bases and V 5 bases, and 12 bases lay outside the gene matches. Germline V gives CDR1 LNHDA, CDR2 SQIVND (reference sequence). CDR3 sequence: CASSPSGGWMGTEAFF. The DNA of the CDR3 is TGTGCCAGTAGTCCGTCAGGGGGCTGGATGGGCACTGAAGCTTTCTTT.

The chain employs TRBV15 and TRBJ1-3; the D is unclear. The CDR3 has 12 residues. V lost 5 bases and J lost 3, with 5 bases in between. From germline, CDR1 is LNHNV and CDR2 YYDKDF (reference sequence). The CDR3 is CATSRGGNTIYF. The CDR3 nucleotides read TGTGCCACCAGCCGGGGTGGAAACACCATATATTTT.

The chain employs TRBV7-8 and TRBJ1-3; the match to TRBD1 covers 7 bases. The CDR3 loop spans 16 amino acids. V shed 5 bases, J shed 2 bases, and the junction held 9 bases outside the gene matches. Germline V gene lookup returns CDR1 SGHVS and CDR2 FQNEAQ. CDR3 in amino acids: CASSPTGGGTGNTIYF. CDR3 DNA: TGTGCCAGCAGCCCCACAGGAGGGGGCACTGGAAACACCATATATTTT.

The rearrangement joins TRBV18 to TRBJ2-7, with 11 bases aligning to TRBD1. The CDR3 runs 14 residues. Germline CDR1 and CDR2: KGHSH and LQKENI. V lost 3 bases, J lost 6 bases, and 4 bases stayed unmatched. This CDR3 is CASSPGQGGREQYF. In nucleotides, the CDR3 is TGTGCCAGCTCACCGGGACAGGGGGGACGCGAGCAGTACTTC.

The chain links TRBV25-1 to TRBJ2-7, with D perhaps matching TRBD1 (6 bases). CDR3 length equals 14 residues. The V gene lost 5 bases and the J gene lost 0 bases, with 11 bases spanning the gap. Looked up from germline, CDR1 is MGHDK and CDR2 is SYGVNS. CDR3 loop: CASSPLDSSYEQYF. Here the CDR3 DNA reads TGTGCCAGCAGTCCCTTGGACAGCTCCTACGAGCAGTACTTC.

The chain has TRBV27 and TRBJ2-5, with 10 bases fitting TRBD1. Germline V gene data show CDR1 as MNHEY and CDR2 as SMNVEV (reference sequence). After removal of 2 bases from V and 0 bases from J, the junction contained 3 bases not matched to a gene. The CDR3 runs to 16 residues. CDR3 loop: CASSLGQGEYQETQYF. CDR3 bases: TGTGCCAGCAGTTTAGGACAGGGGGAGTACCAAGAGACCCAGTACTTC.

DNA for the CDR3: TGCGCCAGCAGGAACAGGGGGGCCGACACTGAAGCTTTCTTT. Protein: CASRNRGADTEAFF. The J gene is TRBJ1-1, the V gene TRBV10-2, with TRBD1 identical over 8 bases. The CDR3 is 14 amino acids. The germline V gene has CDR1 WSHSY and CDR2 SAAADI. Germline trimming cut 6 bases from V and 3 bases from J; bases unmatched to any gene: 6.

The chain links TRBV27 to TRBJ1-1; weak D call: TRBD1 (6 bases). CDR3 length equals 14 residues. The germline V and J ends were trimmed by 6 bases and 2 bases, with 13 bases remaining between them. Germline values: CDR1 MNHEY, CDR2 SMNVEV (reference sequence). The CDR3 sequence: CASSKTGRNTEAFF. CDR3 nucleotide sequence: TGTGCCAGCAGCAAGACAGGCAGAAACACTGAAGCTTTCTTT.

This chain uses TRBV19 with TRBJ1-4; 7 nucleotides line up with TRBD1. J was trimmed by 8 bases and V by 5 bases; bases with no gene match: 11. Germline values: CDR1 LNHDA, CDR2 SQIVND (reference sequence). This CDR3 comprises 15 residues. The CDR3 spells CASSFLNRGGEKLFF. In DNA, the CDR3 is TGTGCCAGTAGTTTTCTTAACAGGGGAGGAGAAAAACTGTTTTTT.